This T cell receptor beta chain derives from a study of shared clonotypes between healthy human individuals. Study-wide results and caveats: Richness estimates generally favored naive over memory subsets.

This clone was counted a few times. What it binds is unknown. Over several immunoSEQ plates, each subset's genomic DNA was distributed in even portions. Assay used: immunoSEQ multiplex PCR; TCRdb lists only in-frame clones, some missing. The sample contains under 120,000 clones, around 64% of which appear only once. This receptor was taken from a woman in her 30s in good health. Sequencing was done on a sample of memory CD8+ T cells sorted from blood. Subset noted: CD45RO+ cells pooled with CCR7-negative TemRA cells.

CDR3 loop: CASSVADRTYEQYF. CDR3 nucleotides: TGTGCCAGCAGCGTAGCGGACAGAACCTACGAGCAGTACTTC. The chain joins TRBV9 to TRBJ2-7, with D perhaps TRBD1 (6 bases). Germline-derived CDR1 and CDR2 are SGDLS and YYNGEE. This CDR3 comprises 14 residues. V was pared by 0 bases and J by 2 bases, with 9 bases between.